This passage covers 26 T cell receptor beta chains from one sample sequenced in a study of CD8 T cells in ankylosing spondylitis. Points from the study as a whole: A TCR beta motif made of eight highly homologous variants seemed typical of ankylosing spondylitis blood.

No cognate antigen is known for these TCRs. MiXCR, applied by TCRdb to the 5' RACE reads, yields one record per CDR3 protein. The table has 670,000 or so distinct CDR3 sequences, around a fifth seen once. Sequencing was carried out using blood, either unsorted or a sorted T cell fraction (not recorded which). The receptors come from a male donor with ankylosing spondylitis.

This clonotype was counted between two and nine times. In nucleotides, the CDR3 is TGTGCCAGCAGCCACCGAAATAGGCTAGCGGGAAGGAATGAGCAGTTCTTC. It encodes CASSHRNRLAGRNEQFF. The V and J genes are TRBV3-1 and TRBJ2-1, with 9 bases matching TRBD2. CDR3 length equals 17 residues. V was pared by 3 bases and J by 7 bases, with 13 bases of the junction left unmatched. Looked up from germline, CDR1 is LGHDT and CDR2 is YNNKEL (reference sequence).

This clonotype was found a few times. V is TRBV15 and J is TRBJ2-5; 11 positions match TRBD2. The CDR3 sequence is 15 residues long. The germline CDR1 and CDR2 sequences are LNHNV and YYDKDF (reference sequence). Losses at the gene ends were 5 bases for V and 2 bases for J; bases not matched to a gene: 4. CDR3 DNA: TGTGCCACCAGCTTCCGACTAGCGGGACAAGAGACCCAGTACTTC. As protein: CATSFRLAGQETQYF.

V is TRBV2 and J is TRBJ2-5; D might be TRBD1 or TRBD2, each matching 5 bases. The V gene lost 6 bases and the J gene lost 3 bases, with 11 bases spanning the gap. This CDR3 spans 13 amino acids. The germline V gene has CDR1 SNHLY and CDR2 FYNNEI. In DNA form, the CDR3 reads TGTGCCAGCAGGCCGGGACCCAAAGAGACCCAGTACTTC. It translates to CASRPGPKETQYF.

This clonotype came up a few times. CDR3 protein: CASSYSPDRGSRPQHF. As DNA, the CDR3 is TGTGCCAGCAGTTACAGCCCCGACAGGGGTTCGCGGCCCCAGCATTTT. This chain joins TRBV12-3 or TRBV12-4 and TRBJ1-5, with TRBD1 matching over 8 bases. After removal of 4 bases from V and 9 bases from J, the junction contained 14 bases not matched to a gene. This CDR3 has 16 residues.

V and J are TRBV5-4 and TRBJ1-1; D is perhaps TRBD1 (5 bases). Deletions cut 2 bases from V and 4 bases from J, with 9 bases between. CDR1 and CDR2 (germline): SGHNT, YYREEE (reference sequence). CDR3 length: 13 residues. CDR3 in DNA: TGTGCCAGCAGCTTCGAGGGGTTCACTGAAGCTTTCTTT. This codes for CASSFEGFTEAFF.

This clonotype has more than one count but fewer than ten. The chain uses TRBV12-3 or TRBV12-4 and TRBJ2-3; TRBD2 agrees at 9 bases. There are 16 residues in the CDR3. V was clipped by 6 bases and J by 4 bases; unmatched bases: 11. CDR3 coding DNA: TGTGCCAGCAGCCCTTTTGCGGGGGGGCCCCCAGATACGCAGTATTTT. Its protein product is CASSPFAGGPPDTQYF.

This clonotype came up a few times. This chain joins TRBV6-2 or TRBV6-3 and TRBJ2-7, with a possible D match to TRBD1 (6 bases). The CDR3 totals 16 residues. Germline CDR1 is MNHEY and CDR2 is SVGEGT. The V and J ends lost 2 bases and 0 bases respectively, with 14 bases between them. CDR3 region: CASSYDPGADSYEQYF. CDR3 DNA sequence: TGTGCCAGCAGTTACGATCCAGGGGCAGACTCCTACGAGCAGTACTTC.

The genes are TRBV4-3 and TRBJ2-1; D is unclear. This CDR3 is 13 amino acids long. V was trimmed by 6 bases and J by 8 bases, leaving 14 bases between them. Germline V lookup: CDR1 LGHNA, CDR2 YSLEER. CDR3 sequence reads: CASSLGIWDEQFF. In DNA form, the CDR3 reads TGCGCCAGCAGTCTAGGCATCTGGGATGAGCAGTTCTTC.

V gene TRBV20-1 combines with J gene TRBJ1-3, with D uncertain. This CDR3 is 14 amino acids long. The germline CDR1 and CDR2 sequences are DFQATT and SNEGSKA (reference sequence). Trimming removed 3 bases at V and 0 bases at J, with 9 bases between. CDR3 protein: CSARVRNSGNTIYF. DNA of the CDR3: TGCAGTGCTAGGGTGAGGAACTCTGGAAACACCATATATTTT.

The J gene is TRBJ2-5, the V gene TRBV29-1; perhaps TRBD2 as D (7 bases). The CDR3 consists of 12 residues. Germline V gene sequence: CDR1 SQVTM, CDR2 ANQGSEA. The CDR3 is CSVRGAVETQYF. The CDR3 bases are TGCAGTGTACGGGGGGCCGTGGAGACCCAGTACTTC.

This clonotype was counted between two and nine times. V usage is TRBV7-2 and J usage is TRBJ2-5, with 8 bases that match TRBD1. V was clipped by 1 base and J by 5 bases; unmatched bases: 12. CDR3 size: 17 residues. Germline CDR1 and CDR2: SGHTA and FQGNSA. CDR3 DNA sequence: TGTGCCAGCAGCTTAGGACCCGGGACAGGCCCACGGGAGACCCAGTACTTC. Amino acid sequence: CASSLGPGTGPRETQYF.

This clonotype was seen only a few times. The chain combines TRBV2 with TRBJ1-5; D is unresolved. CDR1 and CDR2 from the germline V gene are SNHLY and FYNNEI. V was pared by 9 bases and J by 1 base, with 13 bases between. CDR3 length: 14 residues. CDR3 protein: CASAREASNQPQHF. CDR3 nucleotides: TGTGCCAGTGCCCGGGAGGCGAGCAATCAGCCCCAGCATTTT.

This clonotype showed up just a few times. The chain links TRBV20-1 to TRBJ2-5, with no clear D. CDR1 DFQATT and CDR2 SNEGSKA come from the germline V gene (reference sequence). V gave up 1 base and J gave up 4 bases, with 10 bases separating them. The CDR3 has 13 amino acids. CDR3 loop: CSARGTVGETQYF. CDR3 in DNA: TGCAGTGCTAGAGGAACAGTCGGAGAGACCCAGTACTTC.

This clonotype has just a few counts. CDR3 amino acids: CASSSGLKYNSPLHF. DNA for the CDR3: TGTGCCAGCAGTTCGGGACTCAAGTATAATTCACCCCTCCACTTT. The chain uses TRBV12-3 or TRBV12-4 and TRBJ1-6; maybe TRBD1 (5 bases). V was trimmed by 4 bases and J by 4 bases, leaving 11 bases between them. This CDR3 contains 15 residues.

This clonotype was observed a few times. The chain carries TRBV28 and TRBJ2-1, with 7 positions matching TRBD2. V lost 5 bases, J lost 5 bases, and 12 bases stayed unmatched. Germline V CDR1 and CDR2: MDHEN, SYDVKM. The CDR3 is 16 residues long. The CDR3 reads CASSPRVGGPDNEQFF. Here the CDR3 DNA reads TGTGCCAGCAGTCCCCGGGTGGGAGGGCCCGACAATGAGCAGTTCTTC.

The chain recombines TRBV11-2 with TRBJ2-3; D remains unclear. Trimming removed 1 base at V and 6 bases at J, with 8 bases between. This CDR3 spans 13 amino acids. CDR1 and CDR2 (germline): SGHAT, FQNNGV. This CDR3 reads CASSLGWLDTQYF. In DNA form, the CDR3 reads TGTGCCAGCAGCTTAGGATGGTTGGATACGCAGTATTTT.

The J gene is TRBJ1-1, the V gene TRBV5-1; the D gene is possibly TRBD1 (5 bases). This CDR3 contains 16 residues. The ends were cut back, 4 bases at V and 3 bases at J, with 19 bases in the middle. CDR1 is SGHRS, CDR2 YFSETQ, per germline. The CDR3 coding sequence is TGCGCCAGCAGCCGGATATGGGGGTCGGGTGACACTGAAGCTTTCTTT. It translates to CASSRIWGSGDTEAFF.

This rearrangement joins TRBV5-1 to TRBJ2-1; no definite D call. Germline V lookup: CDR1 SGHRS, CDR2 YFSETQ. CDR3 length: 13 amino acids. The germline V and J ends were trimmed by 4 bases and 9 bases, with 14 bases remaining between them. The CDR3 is CASSKDSRSEQFF. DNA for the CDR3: TGCGCCAGCAGCAAAGATTCTCGGAGTGAGCAGTTCTTC.

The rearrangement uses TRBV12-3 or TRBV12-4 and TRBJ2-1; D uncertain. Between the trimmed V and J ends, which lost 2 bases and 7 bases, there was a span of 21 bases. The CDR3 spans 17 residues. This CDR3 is CASSLIVAPEGRNEQFF. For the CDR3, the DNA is TGTGCCAGCAGTTTAATCGTGGCTCCAGAAGGAAGGAATGAGCAGTTCTTC.

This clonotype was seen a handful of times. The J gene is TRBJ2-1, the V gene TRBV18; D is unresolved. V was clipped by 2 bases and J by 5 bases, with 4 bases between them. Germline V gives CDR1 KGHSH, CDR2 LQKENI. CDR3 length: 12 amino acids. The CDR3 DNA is TGTGCCAGCTCACCAGGAAACAATGAGCAGTTCTTC. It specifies CASSPGNNEQFF.

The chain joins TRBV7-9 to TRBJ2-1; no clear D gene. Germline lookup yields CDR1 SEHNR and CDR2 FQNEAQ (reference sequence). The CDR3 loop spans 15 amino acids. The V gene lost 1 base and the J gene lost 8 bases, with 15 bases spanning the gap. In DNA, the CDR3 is TGTGCCAGCAGCTTAGTGGAGTTTAGTTTGGATGAGCAGTTCTTC. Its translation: CASSLVEFSLDEQFF.

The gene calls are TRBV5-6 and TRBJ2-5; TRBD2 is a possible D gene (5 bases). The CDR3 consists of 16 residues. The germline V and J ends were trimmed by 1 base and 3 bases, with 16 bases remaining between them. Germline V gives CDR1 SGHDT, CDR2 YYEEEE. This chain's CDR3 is CASSLLLWTPEETQYF. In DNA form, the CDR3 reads TGTGCCAGCAGCTTGTTACTTTGGACTCCTGAAGAGACCCAGTACTTC.

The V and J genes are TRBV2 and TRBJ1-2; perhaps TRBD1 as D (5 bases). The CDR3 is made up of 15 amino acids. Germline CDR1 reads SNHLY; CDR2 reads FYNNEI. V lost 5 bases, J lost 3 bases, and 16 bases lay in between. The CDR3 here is CASSQLREVYYGYTF. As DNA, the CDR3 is TGTGCCAGCAGTCAGCTCAGGGAGGTCTACTATGGCTACACCTTC.

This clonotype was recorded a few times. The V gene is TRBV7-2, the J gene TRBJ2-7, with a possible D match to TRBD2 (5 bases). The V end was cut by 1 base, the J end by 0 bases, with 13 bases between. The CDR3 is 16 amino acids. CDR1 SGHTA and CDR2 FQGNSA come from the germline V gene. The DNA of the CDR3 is TGTGCCAGCAGCTTAGAGGGTAGCGCCACCTCCTACGAGCAGTACTTC. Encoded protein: CASSLEGSATSYEQYF.

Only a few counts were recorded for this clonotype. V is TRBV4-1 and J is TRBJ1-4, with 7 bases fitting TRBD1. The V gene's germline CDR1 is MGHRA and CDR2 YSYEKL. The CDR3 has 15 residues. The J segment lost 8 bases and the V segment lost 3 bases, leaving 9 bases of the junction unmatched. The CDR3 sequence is CASSQPDREGEKLFF. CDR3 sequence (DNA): TGCGCCAGCAGCCAGCCCGACAGGGAGGGAGAAAAACTGTTTTTT.

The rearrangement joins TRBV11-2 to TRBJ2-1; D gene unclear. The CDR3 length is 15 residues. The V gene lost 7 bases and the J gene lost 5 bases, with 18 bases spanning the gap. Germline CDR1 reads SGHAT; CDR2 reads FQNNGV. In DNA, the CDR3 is TGTGCCAGCAACCTTATAATAGGGTTTGACAATGAGCAGTTCTTC. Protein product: CASNLIIGFDNEQFF. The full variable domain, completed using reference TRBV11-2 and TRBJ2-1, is EAGVAQSPRYKIIEKRQSVAFWCNPISGHATLYWYQQILGQGPKLLIQFQNNGVVDDSQLPKDRFSAERLKGVDSTLKIQPAKLEDSAVYLCASNLIIGFDNEQFFGPGTRLTVL.